The entry below gives a single T cell receptor (beta chain) sequence along with its context. This record comes from a study of blood T cell repertoires in COVID-19. The repertoire was sequenced with immunoSEQ multiplex PCR; TCRdb's copy has only in-frame clones and lacks some. The sample has more than 400,000 clones; around 91% are singletons. Sequenced: PBMCs or T cells enriched from blood (not recorded which). The receptor was derived from a young man who had recovered from COVID-19.

The CDR3 region is CASSPEREGLREQFF. The CDR3 DNA reads TGTGCCAGCAGCCCTGAGCGGGAGGGCCTAAGGGAGCAGTTCTTC. The V gene is TRBV7-8, the J gene TRBJ2-1, with TRBD2 identical over 10 bases. The CDR3 is 15 amino acids. Germline CDR1 reads SGHVS; CDR2 reads FQNEAQ. Losses at the gene ends were 5 bases for V and 10 bases for J; bases not matched to a gene: 11.